The TCR beta chain described here comes from a study of cytomegalovirus exposure and HLA in healthy donors. Overall study findings and caveats: In a later analysis, about 17,000 TCR beta sequences were associated with HLA alleles at 0.05 false discovery rate. Cytomegalovirus association was listed for 170 or so TCR beta chains. TRBV6-2, TRBV6-3 and other indistinguishable V segments were excluded.

The PCR had 60 Vbeta and 13 Jbeta primers. This table comes from immunoSEQ multiplex PCR, and its TCRdb copy is limited to in-frame clones, with some not included. This repertoire shows 150,000 or so clones, 60% to 80% found once; its top ten account for 6.3%. Turning to this clone: What it recognizes is unknown.

V shed 0 bases and J shed 4 bases, with 7 bases lying between them. Germline V gene sequence: CDR1 ENHRY, CDR2 SYGVKD. The CDR3 spans 14 residues. This receptor was obtained from a man in his forties in good health and CMV-seropositive. The chain combines TRBV10-3 with TRBJ2-1, with no clear D. Sequencing was carried out using PBMCs. The DNA for the CDR3 is TGTGCCATCAGTGAGTCGTGGCTTTACAATGAGCAGTTCTTC. This encodes CAISESWLYNEQFF.